This record concerns one T cell receptor (beta chain) sequence. The data derive from a study of response to subunit inactivated influenza vaccine. From germline, CDR1 is GTSNPN and CDR2 SVGIG (reference sequence). Trimming left V 1 base short and J 3 bases short, with 6 bases between. The CDR3 spans 12 residues. TCRdb re-analysed the RT-PCR reads in MiXCR, keeping a single row per CDR3 protein. The data contain under 200,000 distinct CDR3 sequences, over 9.5% of them singletons. This sample was also put to use in a study of T cells expressing NK-cell markers. From that report: Researchers built TCR beta cDNA using 5'RACE template switching with UMIs. Among the eight sequenced donors, seven tested HCMV-seropositive and one tested seronegative. Evidence did not settle whether expanded NKG2C+ T cell clones targeted HCMV.

The V and J genes are TRBV30 and TRBJ1-1; D gene uncertain. This specimen consisted of CD8+ T cells sorted from PBMCs, obtained 12 days after vaccination. The sequence derives from a man over 45 who received an inactivated influenza vaccine. The CDR3 loop reads CAWSGLDTEAFF. Written as DNA, the CDR3 is TGTGCCTGGAGTGGTTTGGACACTGAAGCTTTCTTT. Full variable domain (missing parts from reference TRBV30 and TRBJ1-1): SQTIHQWPATLVQPVGSPLSLECTVEGTSNPNLYWYRQAAGRGLQLLFYSVGIGQISSEVPQNLSASRPQDRQFILSSKKLLLSDSGFYLCAWSGLDTEAFFGQGTRLTVV.